This T cell receptor beta chain was identified in a study of blood T cell repertoires in COVID-19. In the study overall: The samples span acute and convalescent COVID-19 from the United States, Italy and Spain. PBMCs, B-cell-depleted T cells, or T cells provided the cDNA or gDNA that made up the material.

J lost 3 bases, V lost 3 bases, and 3 bases had no gene match. Germline lookup yields CDR1 SNHLY and CDR2 FYNNEI. The CDR3 loop spans 15 amino acids. Methods used by the authors: It was from reference gene primer amplification that nucleated cell counts were estimated. Sequencing was performed with immunoSEQ multiplex PCR; in TCRdb, only in-frame clones are kept and a portion is missing. The V and J calls and clone size come from that table; D and trimming were worked out from the DNA. The data show 150,000 to 200,000 clones, 75% to 95% seen once. The chain couples TRBV2 to TRBJ2-1; 9 bases align to TRBD1. The sequenced sample was peripheral blood. This clonotype was obtained from a man aged 50 to 59 with acute or convalescent COVID-19. This CDR3 reads CASSESGQGYNEQFF. The CDR3 nucleotides are TGTGCCAGCAGTGAGTCGGGACAGGGCTACAATGAGCAGTTCTTC. The variable domain in full, completed from reference TRBV2 and TRBJ2-1, reads EPEVTQTPSHQVTQMGQEVILRCVPISNHLYFYWYRQILGQKVEFLVSFYNNEISEKSEIFDDQFSVERPDGSNFTLKIRSTKLEDSAMYFCASSESGQGYNEQFFGPGTRLTVL.